These 3 T cell receptor beta chains were sequenced from one sample in a study of cytomegalovirus exposure and HLA in healthy donors. Profiled with immunoSEQ multiplex PCR; TCRdb holds only in-frame clones, not every one. The table includes 70,000 or so clones, around 93% detected once. Sequenced sample: PBMCs. The receptors here all came from a woman between 18 and 30 years old in good health and CMV-seronegative.

This clone was counted once. The J gene is TRBJ1-6, the V gene TRBV11-2; tentative D call: TRBD1 (6 bases). Germline-derived CDR1 and CDR2 are SGHAT and FQNNGV. The CDR3 loop spans 13 amino acids. V lost 7 bases, J lost 13 bases, and 17 bases lay in between. The CDR3 DNA reads as TGTGCCAGCACCTCTCGGGGGGCCAGTCCCCTCCACTTT. Residues: CASTSRGASPLHF.

The chain joins TRBV13 to TRBJ2-6, with D perhaps TRBD2 (5 bases). CDR1 and CDR2 (germline): PRHDT, FYEKMQ (reference sequence). V was clipped by 4 bases and J by 0 bases, with 13 bases between them. This CDR3 has 17 amino acids. The CDR3 loop reads CASSSGSLSSGANVLTF. Here the CDR3 DNA reads TGTGCCAGCAGCTCGGGGTCCCTAAGCTCTGGGGCCAACGTCCTGACTTTC.

The chain joins TRBV19 to TRBJ2-2, with TRBD2 matching over 8 bases. Germline CDR1 LNHDA, CDR2 SQIVND (reference sequence). V was pared by 0 bases and J by 4 bases, with 10 bases of the junction left unmatched. The CDR3 runs 18 residues. The CDR3 is CASSIDRTSFVPTGELFF. The CDR3 bases are TGTGCCAGTAGTATAGATCGGACTAGCTTCGTGCCCACCGGGGAGCTGTTTTTT.